The text below deals with one T cell receptor beta chain. This CDR3 comprises 14 residues. CDR1 and CDR2 from the germline V gene are MNHEY and SVGEGT. V lost 7 bases to trimming and J lost 6 bases; unmatched junction nucleotides: 7. This entry is derived from a study of T cells after yellow fever vaccination. TCR cDNA, made by 5'RACE template switching, carried an added universal primer site and UMIs. TCRdb reanalysed the 5' RACE reads using MiXCR and keeps one entry per CDR3 protein. The sample gives some 120,000 distinct CDR3 sequences, roughly 15% of which show up once; around 40% is in the top ten.

The chain links TRBV6-2 or TRBV6-3 to TRBJ1-5, with 9 positions matching TRBD1. The sample in question was CD8+ T cells sorted from PBMCs, obtained 5 days after the yellow fever booster vaccination. The clonotype was recovered from a man aged 18 to 30 who received the YFV17D yellow fever vaccine. CDR3 loop: CASTWTGEGQPQHF. The CDR3 DNA is TGTGCCAGCACCTGGACAGGGGAAGGTCAGCCCCAGCATTTT.